The rows below give T cell receptor beta chains drawn from one sample of a study of T cells after yellow fever vaccination. TCRdb re-called the 5' RACE reads with MiXCR, one entry per CDR3 protein. The top ten hold approximately 0.67% of the sample, which has more than 120,000 distinct CDR3 sequences, about 8% seen once. The starting material was CD4+ T cells sorted from PBMCs, obtained 5 days after the yellow fever booster vaccination. These receptors all stem from a man aged 25-45 years who received the YFV17D yellow fever vaccine. CDR3s include the opening cysteine and the closing phenylalanine or tryptophan. The D gene is left open where the match is weak. Part of the rows lack a size; the others show once, few, many or a class for expanded clones.

j_gene: TRBJ2-5
abundance: many
d_gene: NA
v_gene: TRBV5-6
CDR3nt: TGTGCCAGCACCTCAAGCCCGACAGGCGGCGAGACCCAGTACTTC
CDR3aa: CASTSSPTGGETQYF

j_gene: TRBJ2-3
abundance: many
d_gene: TRBD2
v_gene: TRBV12-3/TRBV12-4
CDR3nt: TGTGCCAGCACCCAAGCGGGATCCCCTGCTAGGCAGTATTTT
CDR3aa: CASTQAGSPARQYF

j_gene: TRBJ2-1
abundance: few
d_gene: TRBD1
v_gene: TRBV6-2/TRBV6-3
CDR3nt: TGTGCCAGCAGTCCAGCCTGGACAGGGTGGGAGCGGAGAAAAACCTACAATGAGCAGTTCTTC
CDR3aa: CASSPAWTGWERRKTYNEQFF

j_gene: TRBJ2-7
abundance: many
d_gene: NA
v_gene: TRBV18
CDR3nt: TGTGCCAGCTCACCAGGGACAACCTACGAGCAGTACTTC
CDR3aa: CASSPGTTYEQYF

j_gene: TRBJ1-5
abundance: many
d_gene: NA
v_gene: TRBV6-6
CDR3nt: TGTGCCACTAAGCATGGCAATCAGCCCCAGCATTTT
CDR3aa: CATKHGNQPQHF

j_gene: TRBJ1-1
abundance: many
d_gene: NA
v_gene: TRBV20-1
CDR3nt: TGCAGTGCTAGAGATCCTCAGGGATACACTGAAGCTTTCTTT
CDR3aa: CSARDPQGYTEAFF

j_gene: TRBJ1-1
abundance: NA
d_gene: TRBD1
v_gene: TRBV4-3
CDR3nt: TGCACCAGCAGCCGGGGAGGGACAGGGGGTCAAGCTTTCTTT
CDR3aa: CTSSRGGTGGQAFF

j_gene: TRBJ2-1
abundance: many
d_gene: NA
v_gene: TRBV7-2
CDR3nt: TGTGCCAGCAGCGGCCAGATCCTTAATGAGCAGTTCTTC
CDR3aa: CASSGQILNEQFF

j_gene: TRBJ2-5
abundance: many
d_gene: NA
v_gene: TRBV14
CDR3nt: TGTGCCAGCAGCCAGGCAGCGAAGACCCAGTACTTC
CDR3aa: CASSQAAKTQYF

j_gene: TRBJ2-7
abundance: NA
d_gene: NA
v_gene: TRBV18
CDR3nt: TGTGCCAGCTCACCTATACCACCCGAGCAGTACTTC
CDR3aa: CASSPIPPEQYF

j_gene: TRBJ2-5
abundance: many
d_gene: TRBD2
v_gene: TRBV5-1
CDR3nt: TGCGCCAGCAGCTCCTTACTAGCGGGAGGGGGAGAGACCCAGTACTTC
CDR3aa: CASSSLLAGGGETQYF

j_gene: TRBJ2-1
abundance: few
d_gene: NA
v_gene: TRBV7-2
CDR3nt: TGTGCCAGCAGCCCTTTACTAGTGGGTGAGCAGTTCTTC
CDR3aa: CASSPLLVGEQFF

j_gene: TRBJ2-7
abundance: many
d_gene: NA
v_gene: TRBV24-1
CDR3nt: TGTGCCACCAGTGATGGCAGGGAAGACGAGCAGTACTTC
CDR3aa: CATSDGREDEQYF

j_gene: TRBJ2-2
abundance: many
d_gene: TRBD2
v_gene: TRBV12-3/TRBV12-4
CDR3nt: TGTGCCAGCAGTGTAGCGGGATGGGACACCGGGGAGCTGTTTTTT
CDR3aa: CASSVAGWDTGELFF

j_gene: TRBJ2-5
abundance: many
d_gene: NA
v_gene: TRBV20-1
CDR3nt: TGCAGTGCTAGAGATCGGCAGACCCAGTACTTC
CDR3aa: CSARDRQTQYF

j_gene: TRBJ2-6
abundance: few
d_gene: TRBD2
v_gene: TRBV18
CDR3nt: TGTGCCAGCTCACCACCGGGACTAGCGGCCTCTGGGGCCAACGTCCTGACTTTC
CDR3aa: CASSPPGLAASGANVLTF

j_gene: TRBJ2-7
abundance: many
d_gene: TRBD2
v_gene: TRBV20-1
CDR3nt: TGCAGTGCCCCCCTGGGGGGGAGCCGCTCCGAGCAGTACTTC
CDR3aa: CSAPLGGSRSEQYF

j_gene: TRBJ2-5
abundance: many
d_gene: TRBD2
v_gene: TRBV29-1
CDR3nt: TGCAGCATAGGGAGGACTAGCGTTACAGAGACCCAGTACTTC
CDR3aa: CSIGRTSVTETQYF

j_gene: TRBJ2-1
abundance: many
d_gene: NA
v_gene: TRBV5-1
CDR3nt: TGCGCCAGCAGCTTGGAGGGACTCGACTACAATGAGCAGTTCTTC
CDR3aa: CASSLEGLDYNEQFF

j_gene: TRBJ2-3
abundance: many
d_gene: TRBD2
v_gene: TRBV29-1
CDR3nt: TGCAGCGTTCCGGTGGGTTTAGCGGGAGGAGCCGATACGCAGTATTTT
CDR3aa: CSVPVGLAGGADTQYF

j_gene: TRBJ2-3
abundance: many
d_gene: TRBD2
v_gene: TRBV20-1
CDR3nt: TGCAGTGCTGAGGCTCCCCCGGCTAGCGGATTCACAGATACGCAGTATTTT
CDR3aa: CSAEAPPASGFTDTQYF

j_gene: TRBJ2-1
abundance: many
d_gene: TRBD2
v_gene: TRBV5-4
CDR3nt: TGTGCCAGCACCTCCAGCGGGAGGGTCTACAATGAGCAGTTCTTC
CDR3aa: CASTSSGRVYNEQFF

j_gene: TRBJ2-1
abundance: NA
d_gene: NA
v_gene: TRBV7-2
CDR3nt: TGTGCCAGCACCAGGGGGGGATTGGGGTCGGTTGAGCAGTTCTTC
CDR3aa: CASTRGGLGSVEQFF

j_gene: TRBJ1-5
abundance: many
d_gene: NA
v_gene: TRBV20-1
CDR3nt: TGCAGTGCTACCAGCTACAGAGCCAATCAGCCCCAGCATTTT
CDR3aa: CSATSYRANQPQHF

j_gene: TRBJ1-2
abundance: many
d_gene: NA
v_gene: TRBV10-3
CDR3nt: TGTGCCATCAGTGATCTCGGGGGCTACACCTTC
CDR3aa: CAISDLGGYTF

j_gene: TRBJ1-1
abundance: many
d_gene: NA
v_gene: TRBV14
CDR3nt: TGTGCCAGCAGCCTAAGACCCCGGGGCACTGAAGCTTTCTTT
CDR3aa: CASSLRPRGTEAFF

j_gene: TRBJ2-5
abundance: many
d_gene: NA
v_gene: TRBV6-5
CDR3nt: TGTGCCAGCAGTTTTGCCGCAGGGCAAGAGACCCAGTACTTC
CDR3aa: CASSFAAGQETQYF

j_gene: TRBJ2-5
abundance: NA
d_gene: TRBD1
v_gene: TRBV23-1
CDR3nt: TGCGCCAGCAAGTCTCGGACAGGCAAGGAAGAGACCCAGTACTTC
CDR3aa: CASKSRTGKEETQYF

j_gene: TRBJ2-5
abundance: few
d_gene: NA
v_gene: TRBV18
CDR3nt: TGTGCCAGCTCACCACGGCAGCAGGGCTTGGAGACCCAGTACTTC
CDR3aa: CASSPRQQGLETQYF

j_gene: TRBJ2-2
abundance: many
d_gene: NA
v_gene: TRBV15
CDR3nt: TGTGCCACCAGCAGAGCAACTCTTTCAAACACCGGGGAGCTGTTTTTT
CDR3aa: CATSRATLSNTGELFF

j_gene: TRBJ2-1
abundance: many
d_gene: TRBD2
v_gene: TRBV19
CDR3nt: TGTGCCAGTAGAAGTCTAGCGGCAAGGTTATACAATGAGCAGTTCTTC
CDR3aa: CASRSLAARLYNEQFF

j_gene: TRBJ1-6
abundance: many
d_gene: NA
v_gene: TRBV28
CDR3nt: TGTGCCAGCAGTGTGGGGATTCTTAGGTCACCCCTCCACTTT
CDR3aa: CASSVGILRSPLHF

j_gene: TRBJ2-2
abundance: many
d_gene: TRBD2
v_gene: TRBV9
CDR3nt: TGTGCCAGCAGCGCCGGGACTAGCGGGAGGAGCGGGGAGCTGTTTTTT
CDR3aa: CASSAGTSGRSGELFF

j_gene: TRBJ2-1
abundance: many
d_gene: NA
v_gene: TRBV7-3
CDR3nt: TGTGCCAGCAGCTTAACGCTTGGGCGGAATGAGCAGTTCTTC
CDR3aa: CASSLTLGRNEQFF

j_gene: TRBJ1-5
abundance: few
d_gene: NA
v_gene: TRBV20-1
CDR3nt: TGCAGTGCTAGACAGGGTGGCAATCAGCCCCAGCATTTT
CDR3aa: CSARQGGNQPQHF

j_gene: TRBJ2-1
abundance: many
d_gene: NA
v_gene: TRBV29-1
CDR3nt: TGCAGCGTTGCTTCCTACGGGGCATACAATGAGCAGTTCTTC
CDR3aa: CSVASYGAYNEQFF

j_gene: TRBJ2-1
abundance: many
d_gene: NA
v_gene: TRBV20-1
CDR3nt: TGCAGTGCTAGAGGGGCTAGCGCGAGCTCCTACAATGAGCAGTTCTTC
CDR3aa: CSARGASASSYNEQFF

j_gene: TRBJ2-1
abundance: NA
d_gene: NA
v_gene: TRBV4-3
CDR3nt: TGCGCCAGCAGCCAAGAGGGACTCCCAAATGAGCAGTTCTTC
CDR3aa: CASSQEGLPNEQFF

j_gene: TRBJ2-2
abundance: many
d_gene: NA
v_gene: TRBV12-3/TRBV12-4
CDR3nt: TGTGCCAGCAGTCCCTCGGGGGCTATCGGGGAGCTGTTTTTT
CDR3aa: CASSPSGAIGELFF

j_gene: TRBJ2-1
abundance: many
d_gene: TRBD2
v_gene: TRBV6-5
CDR3nt: TGTGCCAGCAGGACGGACGGGGGGGTCTACAATGAGCAGTTCTTC
CDR3aa: CASRTDGGVYNEQFF

j_gene: TRBJ1-2
abundance: many
d_gene: TRBD1
v_gene: TRBV5-1
CDR3nt: TGCGCCAGCAGCCCCGGGACAGGCTATGGCTACACCTTC
CDR3aa: CASSPGTGYGYTF

j_gene: TRBJ2-5
abundance: many
d_gene: TRBD1
v_gene: TRBV5-1
CDR3nt: TGCGCCAGCAGCTGGGACAGCGAAGAGACCCAGTACTTC
CDR3aa: CASSWDSEETQYF

j_gene: TRBJ2-7
abundance: few
d_gene: TRBD1
v_gene: TRBV5-1
CDR3nt: TGCGCCAGCAGCCAGAGGACAGGAGCGGCCGAGCAGTACTTC
CDR3aa: CASSQRTGAAEQYF

j_gene: TRBJ2-5
abundance: NA
d_gene: TRBD2
v_gene: TRBV4-1
CDR3nt: TGCGCCAGCAGAGAAAGCGGGAGGGGCTCCGGGACCCAGTACTTC
CDR3aa: CASRESGRGSGTQYF

j_gene: TRBJ2-2
abundance: few
d_gene: TRBD1
v_gene: TRBV30
CDR3nt: TGTGCCTGGAGTCCGGGACAGGGGGACACCGGGGAGCTGTTTTTT
CDR3aa: CAWSPGQGDTGELFF

j_gene: TRBJ2-5
abundance: once
d_gene: NA
v_gene: TRBV20-1
CDR3nt: TGCAGTGCTAGAGAAAGAGCCTCGGGTCTCCAGACCCAGTGCTTC
CDR3aa: CSARERASGLQTQCF